The entry below gives a single T cell receptor (beta chain) sequence along with its context. Its target is not known. The data derive from a study of cytomegalovirus exposure and HLA in healthy donors. The study ran its PCR with 60 Vbeta and 13 Jbeta primers. Using immunoSEQ multiplex PCR, the repertoire was profiled, and TCRdb retains in-frame clones only, with some absent. The repertoire includes tens of thousands of clones, about four fifths of them detected once, and about 1.9% sits in the top ten. The study's findings and limits: A later analysis showed that HLA-associated TCR beta chains had undergone more clonal expansion than equally common others.

The V gene lost 0 bases and the J gene lost 3 bases, with 7 bases spanning the gap. Germline V lookup: CDR1 SGHRS, CDR2 YFSETQ. The CDR3 consists of 13 residues. The sequence derives from a man aged 18 to 29 in good health and CMV-seronegative. What was sequenced was PBMCs. J is TRBJ2-7 and V is TRBV5-1; the D is unclear. CDR3 coding DNA: TGCGCCAGCAGCTTGGCCCCGGGCTACGAGCAGTACTTC. Its translation: CASSLAPGYEQYF.